These 22 T cell receptor beta chains share one sample of origin, sequenced in a study of blood T cell repertoires in COVID-19. Libraries were prepared by immunoSEQ multiplex PCR; TCRdb keeps only in-frame clonotypes and omits some of them. The sample records around 100,000 clones, about 75% being singletons. Specimen: peripheral blood. The receptors stem from a man of 80 years or more with acute or convalescent COVID-19.

This chain links TRBV5-1 with TRBJ1-6, with a tentative D call TRBD1 (5 bases). V dropped 0 bases and J dropped 10 bases, with 23 bases sitting between them. This CDR3 has 18 residues. Germline-derived CDR1 and CDR2 are SGHRS and YFSETQ. CDR3: CASSLGQPRSPSESPLHF. The CDR3 DNA reads as TGCGCCAGCAGCTTGGGACAGCCAAGGTCCCCTTCGGAGTCACCCCTCCACTTT.

This CDR3 is CASSRAETGARGYTF. The CDR3 region has the DNA TGTGCCAGCAGTCGGGCGGAGACAGGGGCACGCGGCTACACCTTC. This rearrangement joins TRBV25-1 to TRBJ1-2, with 8 bases that match TRBD1. CDR1 is MGHDK, CDR2 SYGVNS, per germline. V dropped 5 bases and J dropped 8; count of bases not matched to a gene: 13. The CDR3 has 15 residues.

The V gene is TRBV28, the J gene TRBJ2-7, with D possibly being TRBD2 (7 bases). The germline CDR1 and CDR2 sequences are MDHEN and SYDVKM. The CDR3 is made up of 14 amino acids. The V end was cut by 7 bases, the J end by 7 bases, with 20 bases between. CDR3 nucleotides: TGTGCCAGCATTTGGGGGGCGGGAGTGAAAGAGCAGTACTTC. Translated: CASIWGAGVKEQYF.

The chain combines TRBV5-6 with TRBJ2-6, with D perhaps matching TRBD1 (6 bases). The CDR3 sequence is 16 residues long. Trimming shortened V by 2 bases and J by 1 base, and 10 bases separated the two germline ends. Germline V gives CDR1 SGHDT, CDR2 YYEEEE. The CDR3 DNA follows: TGTGCCAGCAGCTTCAACAGGGCGTCTGGGGCCAACGTCCTGACTTTC. Its protein is CASSFNRASGANVLTF.

In this sample, this clone turned up a few times. V gene TRBV5-1 combines with J gene TRBJ1-4, with 9 positions matching TRBD1. V was pared by 3 bases and J by 7 bases, with 7 bases of the junction left unmatched. In germline, CDR1 is SGHRS, CDR2 YFSETQ. This CDR3 is built from 15 residues. Written as DNA, the CDR3 is TGCGCCAGCAGCTGGGGGACAGGGCTAGGTGAAAAACTGTTTTTT. Translated: CASSWGTGLGEKLFF.

This chain connects TRBV27 to TRBJ2-7; 10 bases agree with TRBD1. V lost 10 bases, J lost 3 bases, and 6 bases stayed unmatched. This CDR3 region has 13 residues. CDR1 and CDR2 (germline): MNHEY, SMNVEV (reference sequence). CDR3 amino acids: CATLRTGGYEQYF. CDR3 in DNA: TGTGCCACCCTTAGGACAGGGGGCTACGAGCAGTACTTC.

This clone was seen more than once but under ten times. V is TRBV7-2 and J is TRBJ1-6; D unclear. The germline gives CDR1 SGHTA, CDR2 FQGNSA. This CDR3 contains 15 residues. V lost 2 bases and J lost 7, with 12 bases in between. The chain's CDR3 is CASSLFGRSNSPLHF. CDR3 nucleotide sequence: TGTGCCAGCAGCTTATTCGGGAGATCGAATTCACCCCTCCACTTT.

This clone was counted only a few times. V gene TRBV28 combines with J gene TRBJ1-2, with 7 bases lining up with TRBD1. Germline trimming cut 2 bases from V and 5 bases from J; bases unmatched to any gene: 5. The CDR3 loop spans 14 amino acids. Looked up from germline, CDR1 is MDHEN and CDR2 is SYDVKM. The CDR3 coding sequence is TGTGCCAGCAGTTTAGGGACAGTTTATTATGGCTACACCTTC. Encoded protein: CASSLGTVYYGYTF.

The chain recombines TRBV5-1 with TRBJ1-1; D is possibly TRBD1 (6 bases). V dropped 6 bases and J dropped 0 bases, with 12 bases sitting between them. The germline V gene has CDR1 SGHRS and CDR2 YFSETQ. This CDR3 is built from 14 residues. For the CDR3, the DNA is TGCGCCAGCAACTATGGGGACATGAACACTGAAGCTTTCTTT. Its protein product is CASNYGDMNTEAFF.

The chain has TRBV28 and TRBJ2-1; D is unresolved. CDR1 is MDHEN and CDR2 is SYDVKM in the germline V gene. V lost 2 bases to trimming and J lost 7 bases, with 3 bases between them. The CDR3 runs to 11 residues. The CDR3 DNA reads TGTGCCAGCAGTTTACGGAATGAGCAGTTCTTC. It specifies CASSLRNEQFF. The full variable domain, completed using reference TRBV28 and TRBJ2-1, is DVKVTQSSRYLVKRTGEKVFLECVQDMDHENMFWYRQDPGLGLRLIYFSYDVKMKEKGDIPEGYSVSREKKERFSLILESASTNQTSMYLCASSLRNEQFFGPGTRLTVL.

J is TRBJ1-6 and V is TRBV9; D not resolved. The V gene lost 0 bases and the J gene lost 9 bases, with 13 bases spanning the gap. This CDR3 spans 15 amino acids. Per germline, CDR1 SGDLS and CDR2 YYNGEE. CDR3 bases: TGTGCCAGCAGCGTAGATTCGGGGTTAAGTTCACCCCTCCACTTT. Protein sequence: CASSVDSGLSSPLHF.

This clone was counted once. J is TRBJ2-5 and V is TRBV7-2, with TRBD1 matching 11 bases. V lost 1 base to trimming and J lost 7 bases; unmatched junction nucleotides: 2. There are 14 residues in the CDR3. Germline V CDR1 and CDR2: SGHTA, FQGNSA. As DNA, the CDR3 is TGTGCCAGCAGCTTAGTCGGGACAGGGGGGACCCAGTACTTC. Residues: CASSLVGTGGTQYF.

The V and J genes are TRBV29-1 and TRBJ2-1, with 7 bases matching TRBD1. The germline V gene has CDR1 SQVTM and CDR2 ANQGSEA. This CDR3 comprises 14 residues. Trimming took 8 bases from V and 5 from J; bases not matched to a gene: 12. CDR3 residues: CSTARGTVDNEQFF. In DNA, the CDR3 is TGCAGCACCGCCCGAGGGACAGTAGACAATGAGCAGTTCTTC.

The rearrangement joins TRBV11-3 to TRBJ2-5; a weak D match, TRBD2 (6 bases). The CDR3 runs to 13 residues. Trimming pared 3 bases from V and 1 base from J, leaving 6 bases between. The germline V gene has CDR1 SGHNT and CDR2 YENEEA. As DNA, the CDR3 is TGTGCCAGCAGCTTCGGGAGCCAAGAGACCCAGTACTTC. Its protein is CASSFGSQETQYF.

This chain links TRBV7-8 with TRBJ1-4, with 9 bases lining up with TRBD1. The CDR3 sequence is 12 residues long. The junction had 7 bases not matched to a gene; V was cut back by 5 bases and J by 15 bases. CDR1 is SGHVS, CDR2 FQNEAQ, per germline. The CDR3 loop reads CASSGPQGAMFF. The CDR3 nucleotides read TGTGCCAGCAGCGGACCACAGGGGGCGATGTTTTTT.

The chain links TRBV2 to TRBJ2-1; 9 bases match TRBD2. V lost 4 bases and J lost 15; bases outside the gene matches: 10. This CDR3 contains 13 residues. Germline assignment: CDR1 SNHLY and CDR2 FYNNEI. CDR3 in amino acids: CASSVGLALLRFF. The DNA of the CDR3 is TGTGCCAGCAGTGTGGGACTAGCCCTCTTAAGGTTCTTC.

In its sample, this clone was seen once. The gene calls are TRBV19 and TRBJ2-5; no clear D. CDR1 is LNHDA, CDR2 SQIVND, per germline (reference sequence). The V and J ends lost 1 base and 2 bases respectively, with 11 bases between them. The CDR3 extends over 15 amino acids. This chain's CDR3 is CASSIGGKRQETQYF. For the CDR3, the DNA is TGTGCCAGTAGTATAGGCGGCAAAAGGCAAGAGACCCAGTACTTC.

This clone was seen a few times. This rearrangement joins TRBV5-1 to TRBJ1-1, with TRBD1 as a possible D gene (6 bases). The germline V and J ends were trimmed by 4 bases and 5 bases, with 18 bases remaining between them. Germline V gives CDR1 SGHRS, CDR2 YFSETQ. The length of the CDR3 is 15 residues. CDR3 loop: CASSPLRGGATEAFF. CDR3 in DNA: TGCGCCAGCAGCCCCCTAAGGGGGGGCGCGACTGAAGCTTTCTTT.

In this sample, this clone turned up a few times. The chain uses TRBV13 and TRBJ1-2; D remains ambiguous. Trimming stripped 6 bases from V and 0 bases from J, with 17 bases between. Looked up from germline, CDR1 is PRHDT and CDR2 is FYEKMQ (reference sequence). This CDR3 has 16 amino acids. DNA for the CDR3: TGTGCCAGCAGTTACAGCGGTACACTTACTAACTATGGCTACACCTTC. Translated, it gives CASSYSGTLTNYGYTF.

The J gene is TRBJ1-6, the V gene TRBV9; TRBD1 aligns across 8 bases. The CDR3 contains 16 residues. CDR1 and CDR2 from the germline V gene are SGDLS and YYNGEE. The ends lost 1 base at V and 10 bases at J; junction bases unmatched: 10. In nucleotides, the CDR3 is TGTGCCAGCAGCGTAACCTCGGACAGGGACGGGTCACCCCTCCACTTT. Translated, it gives CASSVTSDRDGSPLHF. Complete variable domain (other parts from reference TRBV9 and TRBJ1-6): DSGVTQTPKHLITATGQRVTLRCSPRSGDLSVYWYQQSLDQGLQFLIQYYNGEERAKGNILERFSAQQFPDLHSELNLSSLELGDSALYFCASSVTSDRDGSPLHFGNGTRLTVT.

J is TRBJ2-7 and V is TRBV10-3; TRBD1 matches 11 bases. The CDR3 runs to 15 residues. From germline, CDR1 is ENHRY and CDR2 SYGVKD. J lost 3 bases, V lost 7 bases, and 8 bases had no gene match. The CDR3 nucleotides are TGTGCCATCAAGGGGGCCGGGACAGGGGGCTACGAGCAGTACTTC. Its translation: CAIKGAGTGGYEQYF.

The chain combines TRBV7-6 with TRBJ2-7; TRBD2 might be the D (7 bases). CDR3 length: 19 amino acids. Trimming left V 1 base short and J 3 bases short, with 25 bases between. Germline V gene data show CDR1 as SGHVS and CDR2 as FNYEAQ. Written as DNA, the CDR3 is TGTGCCAGCAGCTTAGGGGGGGGACAACTTAAGGGGACTTACTACGAGCAGTACTTC. Amino acid sequence: CASSLGGGQLKGTYYEQYF.